This T cell receptor (beta chain) is drawn from a study of OX40 agonist ivuxolimab in advanced cancers. Study findings and constraints: Among the lowest peripheral clonal expansion occurred in 0.1-3.0 mg/kg partial responders. Among the nonresponders, some also had low normalized T-cell clonal expansion. Expanded peripheral T-cell antigen specificity went undetermined.

The table came from immunoSEQ multiplex PCR; TCRdb's copy has only in-frame clones and leaves some out. Of roughly 25,000 clones in the sample, around 79% were seen once. The V end lost 0 bases, the J end lost 1 base, and 10 bases lay between the germline ends. The CDR3 consists of 15 residues. Germline lookup yields CDR1 SGDLS and CDR2 YYNGEE. Details on this clone: Its antigen is still unknown.

The chain joins TRBV9 to TRBJ1-1; D is perhaps TRBD1 (6 bases). The sample was CD4+ or CD8+ T cells sorted from blood, taken in a trial of the OX40 agonist ivuxolimab. This sequence originates from an adult with an advanced solid tumor such as melanoma, head and neck, liver or kidney cancer. The CDR3 is CASSVEGQRNTEAFF. For the CDR3, the DNA is TGTGCCAGCAGCGTAGAAGGACAGAGGAACACTGAAGCTTTCTTT. Full variable domain (remainder filled in from reference TRBV9 and TRBJ1-1): DSGVTQTPKHLITATGQRVTLRCSPRSGDLSVYWYQQSLDQGLQFLIQYYNGEERAKGNILERFSAQQFPDLHSELNLSSLELGDSALYFCASSVEGQRNTEAFFGQGTRLTVV.